Here is one T cell receptor (beta chain) with its context. Its target is unknown. This record comes from a study of cytomegalovirus exposure and HLA in healthy donors. Across the study: Genotyping showed 75% to 90% of 398 donors falling in the Caucasian-associated ancestry cluster. Broader study findings: Across all donors, roughly uniform sequencing depth was an assumption of the presence/absence analyses. Segments of the TCR beta V type were, in most cases, productive about 87% or about 30% of the time in an earlier analysis. Accurate prediction of HLA-A and HLA-B alleles (for most subjects) was reportedly achieved from TCR beta sequences.

PCR employed 60 Vbeta and 13 Jbeta primers. Clones were read by immunoSEQ multiplex PCR, and TCRdb kept only the in-frame ones, dropping some. The table records roughly 180,000 clones, approximately 88% of them present only once. The CDR3 extends over 14 amino acids. The V end lost 3 bases, the J end lost 6 bases, and 14 bases lay between the germline ends. CDR1 is MNHEY and CDR2 is SMNVEV in the germline V gene (reference sequence). The rearrangement joins TRBV27 to TRBJ1-2; D uncertain. This TCR came from a boy aged 2 to 10 in good health and CMV-seronegative. Source material: PBMCs. CDR3: CASSLDGSGNGYTF. CDR3 bases: TGTGCCAGCAGTTTGGACGGGTCGGGGAATGGCTACACCTTC.